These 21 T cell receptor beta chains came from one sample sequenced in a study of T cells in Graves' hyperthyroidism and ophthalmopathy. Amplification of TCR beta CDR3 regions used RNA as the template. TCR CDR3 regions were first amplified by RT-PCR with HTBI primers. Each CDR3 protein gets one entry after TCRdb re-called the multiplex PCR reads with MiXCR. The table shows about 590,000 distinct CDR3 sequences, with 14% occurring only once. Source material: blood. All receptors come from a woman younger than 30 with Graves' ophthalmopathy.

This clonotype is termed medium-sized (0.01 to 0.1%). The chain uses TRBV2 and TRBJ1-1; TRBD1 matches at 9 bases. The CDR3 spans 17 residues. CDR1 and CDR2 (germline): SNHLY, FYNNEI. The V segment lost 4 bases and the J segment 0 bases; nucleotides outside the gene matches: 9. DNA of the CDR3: TGTGCCAGCAGTGGACGACAGGGGGAGGCGATGAACACTGAAGCTTTCTTT. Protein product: CASSGRQGEAMNTEAFF.

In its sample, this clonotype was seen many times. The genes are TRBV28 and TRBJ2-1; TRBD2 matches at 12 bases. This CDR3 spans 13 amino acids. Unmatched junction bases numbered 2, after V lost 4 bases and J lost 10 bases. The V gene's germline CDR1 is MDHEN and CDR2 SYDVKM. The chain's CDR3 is CASSYGLAGEQFF. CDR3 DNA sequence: TGTGCCAGCAGTTACGGACTAGCGGGGGAGCAGTTCTTC.

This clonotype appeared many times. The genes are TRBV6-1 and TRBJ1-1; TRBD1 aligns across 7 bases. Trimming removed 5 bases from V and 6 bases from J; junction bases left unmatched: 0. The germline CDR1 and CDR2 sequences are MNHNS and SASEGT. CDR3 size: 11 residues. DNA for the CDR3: TGTGCCAGCAGTACAGGGGCTGAAGCTTTCTTT. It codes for CASSTGAEAFF.

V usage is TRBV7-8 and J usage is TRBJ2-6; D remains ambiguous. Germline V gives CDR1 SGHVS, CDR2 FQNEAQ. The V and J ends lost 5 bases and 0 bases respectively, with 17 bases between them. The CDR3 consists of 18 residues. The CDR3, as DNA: TGTGCCAGCAGCCCATACCCCCGAACCTTCTCTGGGGCCAACGTCCTGACTTTC. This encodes CASSPYPRTFSGANVLTF.

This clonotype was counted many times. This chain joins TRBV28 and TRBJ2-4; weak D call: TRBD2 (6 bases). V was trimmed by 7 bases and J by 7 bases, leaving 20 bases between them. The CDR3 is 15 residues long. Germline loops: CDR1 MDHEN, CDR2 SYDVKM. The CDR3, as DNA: TGTGCCAGCACCACCGCTTCGCGGGGTGTGAACATTCAGTACTTC. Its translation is CASTTASRGVNIQYF.

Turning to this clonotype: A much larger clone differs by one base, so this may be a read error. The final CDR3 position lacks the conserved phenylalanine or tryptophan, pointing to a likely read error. This chain's CDR3 is CASSFGTGRSYEQYL. As DNA, the CDR3 is TGTGCCAGCAGCTTCGGGACAGGGCGGTCCTACGAGCAGTACCTC. V gene TRBV11-2 combines with J gene TRBJ2-7, with 9 nucleotides matching TRBD1. The CDR3 runs to 15 residues. V shed 3 bases, J shed 1 base, and the junction held 4 bases outside the gene matches. Looked up from germline, CDR1 is SGHAT and CDR2 is FQNNGV.

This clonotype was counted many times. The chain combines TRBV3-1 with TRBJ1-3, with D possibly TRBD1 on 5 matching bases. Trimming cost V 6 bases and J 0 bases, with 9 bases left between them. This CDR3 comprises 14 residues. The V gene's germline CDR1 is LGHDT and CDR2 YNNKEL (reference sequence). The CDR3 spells CASSYGHSGNTIYF. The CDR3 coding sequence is TGTGCCAGCAGTTATGGACACTCTGGAAACACCATATATTTT.

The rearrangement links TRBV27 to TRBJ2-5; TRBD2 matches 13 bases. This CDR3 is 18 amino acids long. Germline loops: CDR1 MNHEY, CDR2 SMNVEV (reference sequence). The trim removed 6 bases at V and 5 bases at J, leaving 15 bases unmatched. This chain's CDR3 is CASSRLEGLAGTGETQYF. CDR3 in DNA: TGTGCCAGCAGCCGACTCGAGGGACTAGCGGGAACCGGGGAGACCCAGTACTTC.

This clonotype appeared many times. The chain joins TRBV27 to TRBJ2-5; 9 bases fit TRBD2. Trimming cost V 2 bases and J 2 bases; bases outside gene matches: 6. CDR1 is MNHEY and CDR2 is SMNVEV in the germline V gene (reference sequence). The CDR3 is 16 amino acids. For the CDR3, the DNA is TGTGCCAGCAGTTTACAAGCGGGAGGAACGCAAGAGACCCAGTACTTC. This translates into CASSLQAGGTQETQYF.

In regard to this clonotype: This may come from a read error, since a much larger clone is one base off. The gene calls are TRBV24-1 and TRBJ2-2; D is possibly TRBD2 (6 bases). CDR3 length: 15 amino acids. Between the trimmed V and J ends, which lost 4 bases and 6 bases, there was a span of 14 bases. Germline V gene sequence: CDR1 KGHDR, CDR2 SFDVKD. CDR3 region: CATSDPGTAAGELFF. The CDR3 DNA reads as TGTGCCACCAGTGACCCCGGGACTGCTGCCGGGGAGCTGTTTTTT.

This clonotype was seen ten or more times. The CDR3 DNA follows: TGTGCCAGCAGCGCCTTCTACGAGCAGTACTTC. Translated, it gives CASSAFYEQYF. The chain carries TRBV11-2 and TRBJ2-7; no clear D gene. The CDR3 spans 11 residues. V was cut by 5 bases and J by 3 bases, with 5 bases left in between. Germline V gene data show CDR1 as SGHAT and CDR2 as FQNNGV. Using reference TRBV11-2 and TRBJ2-7 for the parts outside the CDR3, the full variable domain is EAGVAQSPRYKIIEKRQSVAFWCNPISGHATLYWYQQILGQGPKLLIQFQNNGVVDDSQLPKDRFSAERLKGVDSTLKIQPAKLEDSAVYLCASSAFYEQYFGPGTRLTVT.

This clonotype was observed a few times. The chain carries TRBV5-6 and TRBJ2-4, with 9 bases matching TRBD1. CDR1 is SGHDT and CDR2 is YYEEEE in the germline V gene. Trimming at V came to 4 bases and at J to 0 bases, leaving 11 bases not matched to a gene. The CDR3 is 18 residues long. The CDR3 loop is CASSRKGQGPLAKNIQYF. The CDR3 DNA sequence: TGTGCCAGCAGCAGAAAGGGACAGGGTCCCTTAGCCAAAAACATTCAGTACTTC.

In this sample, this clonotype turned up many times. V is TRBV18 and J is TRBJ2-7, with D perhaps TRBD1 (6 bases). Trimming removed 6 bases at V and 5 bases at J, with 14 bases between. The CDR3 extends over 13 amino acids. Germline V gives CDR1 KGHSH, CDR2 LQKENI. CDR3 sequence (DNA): TGTGCCAGCTCTCCTTACAGGGACGACGAGCAGTACTTC. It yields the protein CASSPYRDDEQYF.

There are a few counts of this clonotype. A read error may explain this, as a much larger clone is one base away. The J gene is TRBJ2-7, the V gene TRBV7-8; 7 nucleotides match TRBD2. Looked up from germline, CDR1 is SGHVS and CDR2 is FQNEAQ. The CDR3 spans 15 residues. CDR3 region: CASSLVAGDSYERYF. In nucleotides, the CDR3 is TGTGCCAGCAGCTTAGTAGCGGGTGACTCCTACGAGCGGTACTTC.

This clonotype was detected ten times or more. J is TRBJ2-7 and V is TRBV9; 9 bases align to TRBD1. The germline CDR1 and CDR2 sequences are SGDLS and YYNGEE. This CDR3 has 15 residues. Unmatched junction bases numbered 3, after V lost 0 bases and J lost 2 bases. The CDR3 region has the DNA TGTGCCAGCAGCGTAGAGGACAGGGGACCCTACGAGCAGTACTTC. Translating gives CASSVEDRGPYEQYF.

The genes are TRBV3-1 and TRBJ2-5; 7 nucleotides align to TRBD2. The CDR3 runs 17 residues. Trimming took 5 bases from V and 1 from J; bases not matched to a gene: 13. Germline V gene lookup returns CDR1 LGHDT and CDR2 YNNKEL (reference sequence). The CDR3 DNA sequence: TGTGCCAGCAGCTCACAAGTGGGGAGCGGGGTCCAAGAGACCCAGTACTTC. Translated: CASSSQVGSGVQETQYF.

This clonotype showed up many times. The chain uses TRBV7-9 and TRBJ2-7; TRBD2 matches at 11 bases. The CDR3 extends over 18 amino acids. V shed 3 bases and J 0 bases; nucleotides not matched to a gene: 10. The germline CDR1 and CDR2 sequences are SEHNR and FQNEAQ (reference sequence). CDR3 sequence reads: CASSFWSSGRLSSYEQYF. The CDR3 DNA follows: TGTGCCAGCAGCTTCTGGTCTAGCGGGAGGCTGAGCTCCTACGAGCAGTACTTC.

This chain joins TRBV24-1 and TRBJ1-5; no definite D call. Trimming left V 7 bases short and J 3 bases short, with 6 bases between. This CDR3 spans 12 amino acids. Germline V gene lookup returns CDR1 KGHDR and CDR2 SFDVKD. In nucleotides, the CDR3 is TGTGCCACCAGCAATCTCAATCAGCCCCAGCATTTT. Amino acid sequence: CATSNLNQPQHF.

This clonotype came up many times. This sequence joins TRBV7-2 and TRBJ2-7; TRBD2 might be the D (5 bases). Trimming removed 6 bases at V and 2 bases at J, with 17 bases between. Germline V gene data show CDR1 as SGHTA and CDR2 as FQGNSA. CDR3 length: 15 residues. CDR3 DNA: TGTGCCAGCAGGGTCGCTGAGGGTCCAACCTACGAGCAGTACTTC. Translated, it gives CASRVAEGPTYEQYF.

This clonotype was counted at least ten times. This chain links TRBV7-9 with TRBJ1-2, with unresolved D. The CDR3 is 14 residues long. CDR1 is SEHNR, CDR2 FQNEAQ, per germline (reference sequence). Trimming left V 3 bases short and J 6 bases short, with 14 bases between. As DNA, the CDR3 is TGTGCCAGCAGCTTTGCACAACCGATGGATGGCTACACCTTC. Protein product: CASSFAQPMDGYTF.

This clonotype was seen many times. The CDR3 sequence is CASSYKLAGGLYEQFF. CDR3 nucleotides: TGTGCCAGCAGTTACAAACTAGCGGGAGGACTTTATGAGCAGTTCTTC. This sequence joins TRBV6-6 and TRBJ2-1, with 12 positions matching TRBD2. J was trimmed by 8 bases and V by 2 bases; bases with no gene match: 7. There are 16 residues in the CDR3. CDR1 is MNHNY, CDR2 SVGAGI, per germline (reference sequence).